Given below is one TCR beta chain in context. TCRdb keeps only in-frame clones here, not all; method: immunoSEQ multiplex PCR. Altogether some 200,000 clones are present, about 82% being singletons, with the ten largest covering 2% to 3%. The data were obtained in a study of blood T cell repertoires in COVID-19. Trimming cost V 0 bases and J 4 bases, with 9 bases left between them. The CDR3 length is 14 residues. The germline V gene has CDR1 SNHLY and CDR2 FYNNEI. V usage is TRBV2 and J usage is TRBJ1-2; D remains ambiguous. The receptor comes from a woman in her 70s with COVID-19, enrolled during active disease. Sample: peripheral blood. The CDR3 sequence is CASSEAQGAYGYTF. As DNA, the CDR3 is TGTGCCAGCAGTGAAGCGCAAGGAGCCTATGGCTACACCTTC. The full variable domain, its missing parts supplied by reference TRBV2 and TRBJ1-2, is EPEVTQTPSHQVTQMGQEVILRCVPISNHLYFYWYRQILGQKVEFLVSFYNNEISEKSEIFDDQFSVERPDGSNFTLKIRSTKLEDSAMYFCASSEAQGAYGYTFGSGTRLTVV.